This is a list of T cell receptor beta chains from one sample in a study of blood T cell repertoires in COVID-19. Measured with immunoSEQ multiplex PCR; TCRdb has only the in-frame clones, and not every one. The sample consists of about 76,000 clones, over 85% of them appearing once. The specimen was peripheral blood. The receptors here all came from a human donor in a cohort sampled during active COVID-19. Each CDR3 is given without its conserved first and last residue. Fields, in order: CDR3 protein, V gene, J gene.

cdr3_aa: ASSGGIGQPQH
v_call: TRBV2
j_call: TRBJ1-5

cdr3_aa: ASTPAGGTYGYT
v_call: TRBV6-2/TRBV6-3
j_call: TRBJ1-2

cdr3_aa: ASSKFDRNNEQF
v_call: TRBV28
j_call: TRBJ2-1

cdr3_aa: AISEPGVLAGGPVD
v_call: TRBV10-3
j_call: TRBJ2-5

cdr3_aa: ASSLATRSGPSYEQY
v_call: TRBV11-2
j_call: TRBJ2-7

cdr3_aa: ASTGLAGGDYEQY
v_call: TRBV2
j_call: TRBJ2-7

cdr3_aa: ASSPLAGGYYEQY
v_call: TRBV3-1/TRBV3-2
j_call: TRBJ2-7

cdr3_aa: ASRPQGRGNTIY
v_call: TRBV19
j_call: TRBJ1-3

cdr3_aa: SIMTGTTYEQY
v_call: TRBV29-1
j_call: TRBJ2-7

cdr3_aa: ASSLKQGVHYGYT
v_call: TRBV27
j_call: TRBJ1-2

cdr3_aa: SASGGAGVGDTQY
v_call: TRBV20-1
j_call: TRBJ2-3

cdr3_aa: ASSRVGSSYEQY
v_call: TRBV7-2
j_call: TRBJ2-7

cdr3_aa: ASSPPGGRADTQY
v_call: TRBV18
j_call: TRBJ2-3

cdr3_aa: ASSHREGQPQH
v_call: TRBV2
j_call: TRBJ1-5

cdr3_aa: ASSLGTGGATDQPQH
v_call: TRBV11-2
j_call: TRBJ1-5

cdr3_aa: ASSFSAAGSYEQY
v_call: TRBV27
j_call: TRBJ2-7

cdr3_aa: ASSRDRPYEQY
v_call: TRBV6-5
j_call: TRBJ2-7

cdr3_aa: ASGLAGGVETQY
v_call: TRBV12-5
j_call: TRBJ2-5

cdr3_aa: ASRPGGMNTEAF
v_call: TRBV3-1/TRBV3-2
j_call: TRBJ1-1

cdr3_aa: ASSHGTSGTYEQY
v_call: TRBV4-1
j_call: TRBJ2-7

cdr3_aa: ASSNRTGSQGYT
v_call: TRBV18
j_call: TRBJ1-2

cdr3_aa: AWSQGTRIANEQF
v_call: TRBV30
j_call: TRBJ2-1

cdr3_aa: ASRAGTGYNEQF
v_call: TRBV7-9
j_call: TRBJ2-1

cdr3_aa: ASSSRGGRQETQY
v_call: TRBV5-4
j_call: TRBJ2-5

cdr3_aa: ASSLGTGSYNEQF
v_call: TRBV6-4
j_call: TRBJ2-1

cdr3_aa: ASRRYPYEQY
v_call: TRBV5-1
j_call: TRBJ2-7

cdr3_aa: ASSVGTVPGELF
v_call: TRBV2
j_call: TRBJ2-2

cdr3_aa: ASKRQGEGQETQY
v_call: TRBV28
j_call: TRBJ2-5

cdr3_aa: ASSFTREGVDNSPLH
v_call: TRBV27
j_call: TRBJ1-6

cdr3_aa: ASSTLEAGYSYNEQF
v_call: TRBV19
j_call: TRBJ2-1

cdr3_aa: ASSLWPAGAPDYEQY
v_call: TRBV7-2
j_call: TRBJ2-7

cdr3_aa: ASSAGQGAYNEQF
v_call: TRBV2
j_call: TRBJ2-1

cdr3_aa: ASSQELAGVGEQF
v_call: TRBV4-3
j_call: TRBJ2-1

cdr3_aa: ASSTGQNVNEKLF
v_call: TRBV5-1
j_call: TRBJ1-4

cdr3_aa: SAAPSYEQY
v_call: TRBV20-1
j_call: TRBJ2-7